Detailed here is one T cell receptor beta chain. The template was genomic DNA from peripheral blood, not RNA. These data belong to a study of T cell repertoires in aging, cancer and after chemotherapy. Study-level background: Over several months to years, re-sampled healthy donor repertoires clearly shared clones.

A mixed TRB-A/B primer pool amplified rearranged TRB by multiplex touch-down PCR. Each CDR3 protein is one row after TCRdb ran MiXCR on the multiplex PCR reads. The table shows 10,000 to 15,000 distinct CDR3 sequences, with about 28% occurring only once. This CDR3 is 18 amino acids long. Deletions cut 4 bases from V and 1 base from J, with 22 bases between. CDR1 is MNHEY and CDR2 is SMNVEV in the germline V gene (reference sequence). The source of this sequence is a human donor in good health. The donor label of this sample is uncertain. The specimen sequenced was blood. V is TRBV27 and J is TRBJ1-1; possible D gene TRBD1, 6 bases. The CDR3 here is CASSSTPGGGRGNTEAFF. As DNA, the CDR3 is TGTGCCAGCAGTTCGACCCCAGGAGGGGGGCGCGGGAACACTGAAGCTTTCTTT.